This T cell receptor beta chain was identified during a study of blood T cell repertoires in COVID-19. This CDR3 spans 15 amino acids. The germline V and J ends were trimmed by 0 bases and 4 bases, with 10 bases remaining between them. Germline CDR1 reads LGHDT; CDR2 reads YNNKEL (reference sequence). The participants were between about 18 and 90 years old and came from roughly 25 US areas. Some clones are missing from TCRdb's copy, which holds only in-frame ones; the method was immunoSEQ multiplex PCR. The sample holds about 250,000 clones; 65% to 90% are singletons and the top ten take about 9.3%. The chain carries TRBV3-1 (or the pseudogene TRBV3-2) and TRBJ1-5; D call uncertain. The sequenced sample consisted of PBMCs or T cells enriched from blood (not recorded which). The TCR sequence derives from a woman in her fifties or sixties with acute COVID-19. CDR3 protein: CASSQDSNRNQPQHF. DNA of the CDR3: TGTGCCAGCAGCCAAGATAGTAACAGAAATCAGCCCCAGCATTTT.